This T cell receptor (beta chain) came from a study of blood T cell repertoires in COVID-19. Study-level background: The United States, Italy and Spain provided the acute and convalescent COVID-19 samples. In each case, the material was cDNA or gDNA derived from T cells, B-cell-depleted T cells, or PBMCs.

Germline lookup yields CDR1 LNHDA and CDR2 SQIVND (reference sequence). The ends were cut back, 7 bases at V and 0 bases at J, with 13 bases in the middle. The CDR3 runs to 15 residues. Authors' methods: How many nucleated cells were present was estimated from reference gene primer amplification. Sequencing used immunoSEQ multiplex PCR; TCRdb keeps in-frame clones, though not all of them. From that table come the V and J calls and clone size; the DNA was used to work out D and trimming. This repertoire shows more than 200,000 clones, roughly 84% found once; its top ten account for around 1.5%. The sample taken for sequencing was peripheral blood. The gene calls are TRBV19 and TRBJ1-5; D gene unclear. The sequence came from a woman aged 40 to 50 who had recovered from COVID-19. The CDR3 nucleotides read TGTGCCAGTACCCCCACGGGGTATAGCAATCAGCCCCAGCATTTT. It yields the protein CASTPTGYSNQPQHF.